This T cell receptor beta chain was retrieved from a study of post-analysis software for immune sequencing data. Overall study context: Both relapsing-remitting and secondary progressive multiple sclerosis featured among the disease courses, as did progressive-relapsing multiple sclerosis.

Study-level findings and limits: Significantly decreased normalized Chao1 diversity was recorded for multiple sclerosis patients relative to controls. TRBV5-6, TRBV5-1 and TRBV20-1 were among roughly five TRBV segments more frequent in patients than controls.

Researchers reported that TCR beta cDNA libraries carried unique molecular identifiers. T cells numbering about 0.9 to 10 million yielded cDNA molecules that totaled about 500,000. One entry per CDR3 protein results from TCRdb running MiXCR on the PCR reads. The sample holds 750,000 to 950,000 distinct CDR3 sequences, 53% seen once. On this clonotype: Its antigen is not known.

Trimming cost V 0 bases and J 2 bases, with 14 bases left between them. CDR1 and CDR2 (germline): SGHRS, YFSETQ. CDR3 size: 16 residues. The chain recombines TRBV5-1 with TRBJ1-2; D not resolved. The sample consisted of blood. This receptor was obtained from a girl aged 10-17 years with multiple sclerosis. The CDR3 protein is CASSLGLNAYNYGYTF. DNA for the CDR3: TGCGCCAGCAGCTTGGGCCTCAACGCCTACAACTATGGCTACACCTTC. The complete variable domain, with remaining parts taken from reference TRBV5-1 and TRBJ1-2, reads KAGVTQTPRYLIKTRGQQVTLSCSPISGHRSVSWYQQTPGQGLQFLFEYFSETQRNKGNFPGRFSGRQFSNSRSEMNVSTLELGDSALYLCASSLGLNAYNYGYTFGSGTRLTVV.